This entry lists 15 T cell receptor beta chains sequenced from one sample in a study of shared clonotypes between healthy human individuals. Profiling relied on immunoSEQ multiplex PCR, and the TCRdb table lists in-frame clones only, not all of them. The sample carries 2 million to 3 million clones, 93% recorded once. Sequencing used naive CD4+ T cells from PBMCs. The subset is: CD45RA+ positively selected. The receptors come from a man aged 18 to 30 in good health. Some clones in this sample may be carry-over from other donors' samples.

The chain has TRBV14 and TRBJ2-1; TRBD2 aligns across 8 bases. CDR3 length: 17 amino acids. V lost 2 bases, J lost 6 bases, and 12 bases stayed unmatched. Per the germline V gene, CDR1 is SGHDN and CDR2 is FVKESK. The CDR3 nucleotides read TGTGCCAGCAGCCAATTAATCGGGTCTAGCGGGTTCAATGAGCAGTTCTTC. Encoded protein: CASSQLIGSSGFNEQFF.

This sequence joins TRBV6-1 and TRBJ1-1; no reliable D call. This CDR3 contains 14 residues. Per the germline V gene, CDR1 is MNHNS and CDR2 is SASEGT. With 1 base removed from V and 5 bases from J, the gap between germline ends came to 11 bases. In nucleotides, the CDR3 is TGTGCCAGCAGTGAAGAGACGGCCGAGACTGAAGCTTTCTTT. Translated, it gives CASSEETAETEAFF.

Comment on this clone: The sample holds other DNA sequences that translate to the same CDR3. This rearrangement joins TRBV5-1 to TRBJ1-2; TRBD1 aligns across 9 bases. This CDR3 is 15 amino acids long. V was pared by 0 bases and J by 2 bases, with 2 bases of the junction left unmatched. Germline assignment: CDR1 SGHRS and CDR2 YFSETQ. The CDR3 here is CASSLVTGGNYGYTF. The CDR3 bases are TGCGCCAGCAGCTTGGTGACAGGGGGGAACTATGGCTACACCTTC.

The chain links TRBV18 to TRBJ1-1; the match to TRBD1 covers 7 bases. CDR3 length equals 17 residues. J lost 0 bases, V lost 2 bases, and 9 bases had no gene match. Germline-derived CDR1 and CDR2 are KGHSH and LQKENI. The CDR3 DNA sequence: TGTGCCAGCTCACCAATCCCAGGACAGGCGATGAACACTGAAGCTTTCTTT. Amino acid sequence: CASSPIPGQAMNTEAFF.

This clone has only one observation. The CDR3 spells CASRSVRLAGTSSYNEQFF. In nucleotides, the CDR3 is TGTGCCAGCAGGTCAGTCAGGCTAGCGGGGACAAGCTCCTACAATGAGCAGTTCTTC. The chain recombines TRBV11-1 with TRBJ2-1; the match to TRBD2 covers 9 bases. V shed 6 bases, J shed 0 bases, and the junction held 15 bases outside the gene matches. The CDR3 runs to 19 residues. Germline values: CDR1 SGHAT, CDR2 FQDESV (reference sequence). The full variable domain, in which reference TRBV11-1 and TRBJ2-1 provide the parts outside the CDR3, is EAEVAQSPRYKITEKSQAVAFWCDPISGHATLYWYRQILGQGPELLVQFQDESVVDDSQLPKDRFSAERLKGVDSTLKIQPAELGDSAMYLCASRSVRLAGTSSYNEQFFGPGTRLTVL.

This clone was observed a few times. The rearrangement links TRBV2 to TRBJ1-1; 7 bases are shared with TRBD1. The germline CDR1 and CDR2 sequences are SNHLY and FYNNEI. There are 16 residues in the CDR3. V shed 3 bases, J shed 6 bases, and the junction held 13 bases outside the gene matches. The CDR3 DNA follows: TGTGCCAGCAGTGATCGGGACAGCTTATTAGTGGCTGAAGCTTTCTTT. It yields the protein CASSDRDSLLVAEAFF.

V is TRBV28 and J is TRBJ2-5; tentatively, D is TRBD1 or TRBD2 (5 bases each). The V end lost 2 bases, the J end lost 5 bases, and 15 bases lay between the germline ends. CDR3 size: 15 residues. Germline V gene sequence: CDR1 MDHEN, CDR2 SYDVKM. The CDR3: CASSLVHGGAETQYF. As DNA, the CDR3 is TGTGCCAGCAGTTTAGTTCATGGGGGAGCGGAGACCCAGTACTTC.

The chain uses TRBV7-3 and TRBJ1-1, with a weak D call TRBD1 (6 bases). Trimming removed 1 base from V and 5 bases from J, with 11 bases in between. The length of the CDR3 is 14 residues. The V gene's germline CDR1 is SGHTA and CDR2 FQGTGA. The CDR3 loop reads CASSLKGVGTEAFF. CDR3 DNA sequence: TGTGCCAGCAGCTTAAAGGGGGTTGGGACTGAAGCTTTCTTT.

For this clone: Other DNA variants within this sample encode the same CDR3. The chain recombines TRBV4-2 with TRBJ1-4; 9 bases agree with TRBD1. CDR3 size: 14 residues. From germline, CDR1 is LGHNA and CDR2 YNFKEQ. Trimming cost V 3 bases and J 8 bases; bases outside gene matches: 4. The CDR3 is CASSQGQGGEKLFF. As DNA, the CDR3 is TGTGCCAGCAGCCAGGGACAGGGAGGCGAAAAACTGTTTTTT.

The rearrangement links TRBV10-3 to TRBJ1-6, with 7 positions matching TRBD1. This CDR3 is built from 14 residues. The germline CDR1 and CDR2 sequences are ENHRY and SYGVKD. Germline trimming cut 5 bases from V and 7 bases from J; bases unmatched to any gene: 5. CDR3: CAISKETGNSPLHF. The CDR3 DNA follows: TGTGCCATCAGTAAAGAGACAGGGAATTCACCCCTCCACTTT.

This sequence joins TRBV6-1 and TRBJ1-3; D unclear. The CDR3 totals 17 residues. Germline loops: CDR1 MNHNS, CDR2 SASEGT. The ends were cut back, 1 base at V and 0 bases at J, with 13 bases in the middle. The DNA for the CDR3 is TGTGCCAGCAGTGAAGTAGGGCACGGATACTCTGGAAACACCATATATTTT. Translated: CASSEVGHGYSGNTIYF.

Only a few counts were recorded for this clone. This chain connects TRBV9 to TRBJ1-1, with D unclear. V was trimmed by 0 bases and J by 1 base, leaving 7 bases between them. The CDR3 is 14 residues long. CDR1 SGDLS and CDR2 YYNGEE come from the germline V gene. The DNA for the CDR3 is TGTGCCAGCAGCGTAGCTCCAGCGAACACTGAAGCTTTCTTT. Protein product: CASSVAPANTEAFF.

The CDR3 spells CASSPRTSGSSEQYF. The DNA for the CDR3 is TGTGCCAGCAGTCCACGGACTAGCGGGAGTAGCGAGCAGTACTTC. The chain couples TRBV6-6 to TRBJ2-7, with 13 bases fitting TRBD2. In germline, CDR1 is MNHNY, CDR2 SVGAGI (reference sequence). The CDR3 is made up of 15 amino acids. The V segment lost 5 bases and the J segment 6 bases; nucleotides outside the gene matches: 7.

The chain is built from TRBV5-1 and TRBJ2-5; tentatively, D is TRBD1 (6 bases). This CDR3 comprises 16 residues. V was pared by 3 bases and J by 5 bases, with 20 bases between. Germline CDR1 reads SGHRS; CDR2 reads YFSETQ. The CDR3 DNA reads TGCGCCAGCAGCTCGGACCCACTTCAGGGGACGGAGACCCAGTACTTC. Encoded protein: CASSSDPLQGTETQYF.

The V call is TRBV2, the J call TRBJ1-1; weak D call: TRBD1 (6 bases). This CDR3 has 15 amino acids. The germline V and J ends were trimmed by 3 bases and 1 base, with 12 bases remaining between them. Germline CDR1 SNHLY, CDR2 FYNNEI. The CDR3 spells CASSDPRGKNTEAFF. The CDR3 region has the DNA TGTGCCAGCAGTGATCCAAGGGGGAAGAACACTGAAGCTTTCTTT.